This T cell receptor (beta chain) was identified during a study of Ad26.COV2.S vaccination and SARS-CoV-2 variants. Study background: Ad26.COV2.S was injected intramuscularly once or twice, 56 days apart. Overall study findings and caveats: Relative to placebo recipients, vaccine recipients exhibited elevated spike-specific TCR breadth.

TCRdb keeps only in-frame clones here, not all; method: immunoSEQ multiplex PCR. Among 300,000 to 350,000 clones, about 86% were seen once, and the ten largest hold over 8.5%. The CDR3 is 16 residues long. CDR1 and CDR2 (germline): SGHTA, FQGNSA. V lost 3 bases, J lost 5 bases, and 16 bases lay in between. Treatment described: about 20 received Ad26.COV2.S at low or high dose, single or two shots; about 5 received placebo; per-sample allocation not given. Samples analyzed were those drawn on day 63 after the first vaccine or placebo injection. This adult donor, from Boston, was 18-55 years old. In the vaccine, an Ad26 vector expressed the SARS-CoV-2 spike of the Wuhan strain. Comment on this clone: What it binds is not known.

The V gene is TRBV7-2, the J gene TRBJ2-2, with D possibly TRBD2 on 5 matching bases. The clonotype comes from a person aged 18 to 59 who received the Ad26.COV2.S COVID-19 vaccine or a placebo. The source material was peripheral blood, sampled in a trial of Ad26.COV2.S vaccine versus placebo. Here the CDR3 DNA reads TGTGCCAGCAGCTTGAGGATGGGTCCGGGAACCGGGGAGCTGTTTTTT. This sequence encodes CASSLRMGPGTGELFF. The full variable domain, rest sourced from reference TRBV7-2 and TRBJ2-2, is GAGVSQSPSNKVTEKGKDVELRCDPISGHTALYWYRQSLGQGLEFLIYFQGNSAPDKSGLPSDRFSAERTGGSVSTLTIQRTQQEDSAVYLCASSLRMGPGTGELFFGEGSRLTVL.